This T cell receptor beta chain is drawn from a study of PD-1 blockade in classical Hodgkin lymphoma. This table comes from immunoSEQ multiplex PCR, and its TCRdb copy is limited to in-frame clones, with some not included. The sample holds some 96,000 clones, about nine tenths seen once. Following autologous stem cell transplantation, relapse occurred in every patient, and exposure to brentuximab vedotin varied. The study recorded best responses of complete response, partial response or progressive disease. This clone was observed a single time. The sequence was obtained from a human donor with classical Hodgkin lymphoma. The starting material was peripheral blood mononuclear cells (PBMCs), obtained at baseline.

The CDR3, as DNA: TGTGCCAGCAGTTTCAGTGGGGCTGAAGCTTTCTTT. Translating it yields CASSFSGAEAFF. The rearrangement links TRBV27 to TRBJ1-1; D is uncertain. CDR1 MNHEY and CDR2 SMNVEV come from the germline V gene (reference sequence). The CDR3 has 12 amino acids. V was cut by 3 bases and J by 6 bases, with 8 bases left in between.